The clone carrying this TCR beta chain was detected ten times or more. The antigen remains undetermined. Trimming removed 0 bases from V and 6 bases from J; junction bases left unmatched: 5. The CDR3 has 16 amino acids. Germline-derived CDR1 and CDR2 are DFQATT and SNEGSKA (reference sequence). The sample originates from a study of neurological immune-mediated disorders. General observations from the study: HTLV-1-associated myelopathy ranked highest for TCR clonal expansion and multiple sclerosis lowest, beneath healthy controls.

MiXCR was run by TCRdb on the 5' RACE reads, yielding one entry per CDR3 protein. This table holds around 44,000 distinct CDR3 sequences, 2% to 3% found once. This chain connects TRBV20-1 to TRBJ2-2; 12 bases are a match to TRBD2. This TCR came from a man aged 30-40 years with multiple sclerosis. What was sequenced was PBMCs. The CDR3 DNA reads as TGCAGTGCTAGAGAGACTGGACTAGCGGGACCCGGGGAGCTGTTTTTT. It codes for CSARETGLAGPGELFF.